The clone carrying this T cell receptor beta chain was seen only once. Its antigen is currently unknown. Distinct nucleotide sequences in the sample also encode this CDR3. All the donors were Caucasian adults who lived in Nashville, Tennessee. This record comes from a study of shared clonotypes between healthy human individuals. Study results and limitations: Non-shared clonotypes showed lower generation probabilities than clonotypes common to all four donors. Depth of sequencing was expected to influence donor clonotype sharing. When naive CD4 clonotypes were compared across a few donors, 4% to 6.5% were shared.

This table comes from immunoSEQ multiplex PCR, and its TCRdb copy is limited to in-frame clones, with some not included. The sample records millions of clones, around 90% being singletons. Trimming removed 4 bases at V and 4 bases at J, with 8 bases between. CDR3 length equals 12 residues. CDR1 and CDR2 from the germline V gene are SNHLY and FYNNEI. The sequencing input was naive CD4+ T cells sorted from blood. This sample's subset: CD45RA+ positively selected. The clonotype originates from a man between 18 and 35 years old in good health. V usage is TRBV2 and J usage is TRBJ2-7, with no clear D. CDR3 sequence reads: CASSGPTYEQYF. The CDR3 nucleotides read TGTGCCAGCAGTGGTCCAACGTACGAGCAGTACTTC.